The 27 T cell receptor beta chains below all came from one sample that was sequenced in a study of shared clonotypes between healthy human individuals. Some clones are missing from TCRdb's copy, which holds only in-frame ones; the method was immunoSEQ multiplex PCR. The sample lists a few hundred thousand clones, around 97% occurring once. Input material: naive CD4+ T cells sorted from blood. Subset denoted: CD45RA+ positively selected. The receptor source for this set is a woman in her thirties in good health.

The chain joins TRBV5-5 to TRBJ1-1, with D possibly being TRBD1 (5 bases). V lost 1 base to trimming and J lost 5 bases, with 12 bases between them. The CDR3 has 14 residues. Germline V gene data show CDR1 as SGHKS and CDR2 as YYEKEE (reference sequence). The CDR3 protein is CASSLSRAGTEAFF. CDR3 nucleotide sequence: TGTGCCAGCAGCTTGAGCAGGGCAGGGACTGAAGCTTTCTTT.

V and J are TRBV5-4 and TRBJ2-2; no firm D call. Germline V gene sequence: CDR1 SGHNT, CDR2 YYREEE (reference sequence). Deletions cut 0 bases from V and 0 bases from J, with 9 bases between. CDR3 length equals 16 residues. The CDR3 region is CASSLVSVSNTGELFF. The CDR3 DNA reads TGTGCCAGCAGCTTGGTTTCTGTTTCGAACACCGGGGAGCTGTTTTTT.

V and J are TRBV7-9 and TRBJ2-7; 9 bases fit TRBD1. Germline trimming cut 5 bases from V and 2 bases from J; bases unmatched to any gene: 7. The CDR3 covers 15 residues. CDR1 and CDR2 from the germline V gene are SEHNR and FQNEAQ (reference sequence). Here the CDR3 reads CASSDRTGDPYEQYF. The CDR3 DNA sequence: TGTGCCAGCAGCGACCGGACAGGGGACCCCTACGAGCAGTACTTC.

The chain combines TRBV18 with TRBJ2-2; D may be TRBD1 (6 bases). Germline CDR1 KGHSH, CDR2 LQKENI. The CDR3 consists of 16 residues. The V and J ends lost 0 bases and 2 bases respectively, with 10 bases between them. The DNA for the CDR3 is TGTGCCAGCTCACCACCTGGACAGTTTAACACCGGGGAGCTGTTTTTT. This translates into CASSPPGQFNTGELFF.

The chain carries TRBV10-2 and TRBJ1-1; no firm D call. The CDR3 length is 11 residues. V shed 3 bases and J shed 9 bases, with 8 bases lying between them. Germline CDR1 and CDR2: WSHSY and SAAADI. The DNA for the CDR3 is TGCGCCAGCAGTGAATTGTTCCAAGCTTTCTTT. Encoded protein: CASSELFQAFF.

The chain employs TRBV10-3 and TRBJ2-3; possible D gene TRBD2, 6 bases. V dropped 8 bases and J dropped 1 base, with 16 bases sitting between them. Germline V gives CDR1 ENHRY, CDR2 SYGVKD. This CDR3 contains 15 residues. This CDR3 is CAISSSGSGTDTQYF. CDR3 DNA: TGTGCCATCTCTTCTTCCGGGAGTGGCACAGATACGCAGTATTTT.

The CDR3 region is CASSYSSQGANQPQHF. The CDR3 DNA reads as TGTGCCAGCAGTTACTCGTCGCAGGGGGCGAATCAGCCCCAGCATTTT. The rearrangement joins TRBV6-5 to TRBJ1-5; 8 bases agree with TRBD1. Trimming at V came to 0 bases and at J to 4 bases, leaving 5 bases not matched to a gene. Germline-derived CDR1 and CDR2 are MNHEY and SVGAGI. CDR3 length equals 16 residues.

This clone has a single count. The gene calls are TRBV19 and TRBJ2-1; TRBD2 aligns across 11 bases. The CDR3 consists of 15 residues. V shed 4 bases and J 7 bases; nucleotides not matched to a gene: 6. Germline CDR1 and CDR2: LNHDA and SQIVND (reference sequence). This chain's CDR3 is CASSTTSGSWNEQFF. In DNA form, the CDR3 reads TGTGCCAGTAGTACCACTAGCGGGAGCTGGAATGAGCAGTTCTTC. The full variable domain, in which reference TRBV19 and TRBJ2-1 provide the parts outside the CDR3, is DGGITQSPKYLFRKEGQNVTLSCEQNLNHDAMYWYRQDPGQGLRLIYYSQIVNDFQKGDIAEGYSVSREKKESFPLTVTSAQKNPTAFYLCASSTTSGSWNEQFFGPGTRLTVL.

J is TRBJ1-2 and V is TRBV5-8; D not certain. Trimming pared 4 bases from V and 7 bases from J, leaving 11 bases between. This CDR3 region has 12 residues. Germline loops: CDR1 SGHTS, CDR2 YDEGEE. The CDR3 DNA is TGTGCCAGCAGCCTAGGGTATGCTGGCTACACCTTC. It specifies CASSLGYAGYTF.

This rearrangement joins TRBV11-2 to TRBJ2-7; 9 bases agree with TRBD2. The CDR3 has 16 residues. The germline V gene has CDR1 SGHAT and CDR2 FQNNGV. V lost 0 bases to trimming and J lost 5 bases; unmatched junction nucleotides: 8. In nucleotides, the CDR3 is TGTGCCAGCAGCTTAGATGCCCCGGGACTAGCCCACGAGCAGTACTTC. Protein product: CASSLDAPGLAHEQYF.

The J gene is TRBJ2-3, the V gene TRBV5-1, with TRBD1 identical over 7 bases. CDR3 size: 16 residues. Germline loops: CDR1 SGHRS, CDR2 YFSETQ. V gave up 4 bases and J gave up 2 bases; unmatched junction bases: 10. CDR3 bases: TGCGCCAGCAGCCAGGGGGTTCCGGTGCTCACAGATACGCAGTATTTT. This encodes CASSQGVPVLTDTQYF.

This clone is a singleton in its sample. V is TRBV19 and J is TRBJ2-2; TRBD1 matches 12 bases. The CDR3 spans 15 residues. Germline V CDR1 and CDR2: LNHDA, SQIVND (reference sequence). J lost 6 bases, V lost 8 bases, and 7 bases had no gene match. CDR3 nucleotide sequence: TGTGCCAGTCGGGACAGGGGGCGTCTTCCCGGGGAGCTGTTTTTT. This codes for CASRDRGRLPGELFF.

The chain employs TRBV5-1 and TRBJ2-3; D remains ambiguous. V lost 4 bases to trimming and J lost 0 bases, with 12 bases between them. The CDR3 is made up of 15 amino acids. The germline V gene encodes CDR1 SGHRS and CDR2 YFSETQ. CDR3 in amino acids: CASSGDPSSTDTQYF. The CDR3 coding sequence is TGCGCCAGCAGCGGCGACCCCTCTAGCACAGATACGCAGTATTTT. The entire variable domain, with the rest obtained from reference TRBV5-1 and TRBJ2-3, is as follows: KAGVTQTPRYLIKTRGQQVTLSCSPISGHRSVSWYQQTPGQGLQFLFEYFSETQRNKGNFPGRFSGRQFSNSRSEMNVSTLELGDSALYLCASSGDPSSTDTQYFGPGTRLTVL.

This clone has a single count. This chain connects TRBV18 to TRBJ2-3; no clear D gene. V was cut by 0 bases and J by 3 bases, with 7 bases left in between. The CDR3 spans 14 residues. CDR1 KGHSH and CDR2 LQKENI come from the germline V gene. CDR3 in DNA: TGTGCCAGCTCACCACCGCGCGGTACAGATACGCAGTATTTT. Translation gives CASSPPRGTDTQYF.

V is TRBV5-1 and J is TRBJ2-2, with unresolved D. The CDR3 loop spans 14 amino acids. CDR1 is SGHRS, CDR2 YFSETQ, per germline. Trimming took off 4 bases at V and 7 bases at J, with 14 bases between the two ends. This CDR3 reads CASSPAPGSGELFF. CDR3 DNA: TGCGCCAGCAGCCCTGCTCCAGGCAGCGGGGAGCTGTTTTTT. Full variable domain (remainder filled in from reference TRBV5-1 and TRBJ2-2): KAGVTQTPRYLIKTRGQQVTLSCSPISGHRSVSWYQQTPGQGLQFLFEYFSETQRNKGNFPGRFSGRQFSNSRSEMNVSTLELGDSALYLCASSPAPGSGELFFGEGSRLTVL.

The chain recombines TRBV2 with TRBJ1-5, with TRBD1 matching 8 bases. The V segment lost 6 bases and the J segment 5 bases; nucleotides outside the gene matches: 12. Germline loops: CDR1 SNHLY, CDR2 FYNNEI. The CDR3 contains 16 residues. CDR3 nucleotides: TGTGCCAGCAGGTCTGAGGACAGGGTTTTTTATCAGCCCCAGCATTTT. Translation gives CASRSEDRVFYQPQHF.

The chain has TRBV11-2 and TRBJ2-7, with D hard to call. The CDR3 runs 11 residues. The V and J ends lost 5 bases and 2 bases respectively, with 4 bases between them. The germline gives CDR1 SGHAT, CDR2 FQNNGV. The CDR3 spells CASSRTYEQYF. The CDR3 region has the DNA TGTGCCAGCAGCCGCACCTACGAGCAGTACTTC. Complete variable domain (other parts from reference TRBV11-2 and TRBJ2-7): EAGVAQSPRYKIIEKRQSVAFWCNPISGHATLYWYQQILGQGPKLLIQFQNNGVVDDSQLPKDRFSAERLKGVDSTLKIQPAKLEDSAVYLCASSRTYEQYFGPGTRLTVT.

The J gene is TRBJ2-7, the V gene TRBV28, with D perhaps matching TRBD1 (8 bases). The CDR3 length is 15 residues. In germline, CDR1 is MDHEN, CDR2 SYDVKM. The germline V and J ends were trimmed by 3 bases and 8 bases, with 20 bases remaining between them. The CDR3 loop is CASSLLDRGGVKQYF. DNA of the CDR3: TGTGCCAGCAGTTTGCTCGACAGGGGAGGGGTAAAGCAGTACTTC.

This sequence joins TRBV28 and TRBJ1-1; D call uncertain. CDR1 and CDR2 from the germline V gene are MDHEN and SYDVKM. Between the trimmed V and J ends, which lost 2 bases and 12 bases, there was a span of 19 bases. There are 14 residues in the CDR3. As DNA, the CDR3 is TGTGCCAGCAGTTTAAAAGGGAGGACCGTTGGGACTTTCTTT. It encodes CASSLKGRTVGTFF.

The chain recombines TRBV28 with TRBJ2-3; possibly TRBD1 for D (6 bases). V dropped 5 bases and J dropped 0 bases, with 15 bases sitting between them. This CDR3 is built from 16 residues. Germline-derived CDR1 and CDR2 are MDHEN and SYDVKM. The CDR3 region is CASSAPGQLSTDTQYF. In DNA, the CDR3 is TGTGCCAGCAGTGCGCCCGGACAGCTAAGCACAGATACGCAGTATTTT.

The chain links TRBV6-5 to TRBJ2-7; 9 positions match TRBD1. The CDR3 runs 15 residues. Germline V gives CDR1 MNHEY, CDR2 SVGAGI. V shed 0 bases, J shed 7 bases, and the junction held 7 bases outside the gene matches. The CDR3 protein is CASSYSGQGHREQYF. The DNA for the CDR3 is TGTGCCAGCAGTTACTCGGGACAGGGCCATCGGGAGCAGTACTTC.

CDR3 DNA: TGTGCCAGCAGCGGGCCGACAGGGGGCTTGGAAGATACGCAGTATTTT. Protein: CASSGPTGGLEDTQYF. The chain employs TRBV5-4 and TRBJ2-3; 10 bases match TRBD1. V was clipped by 4 bases and J by 5 bases; unmatched bases: 10. This CDR3 has 16 residues. Germline V gene sequence: CDR1 SGHNT, CDR2 YYREEE (reference sequence).

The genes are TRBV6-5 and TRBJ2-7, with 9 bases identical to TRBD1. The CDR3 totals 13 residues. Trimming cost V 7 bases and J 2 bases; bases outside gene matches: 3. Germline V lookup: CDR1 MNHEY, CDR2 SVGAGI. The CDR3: CASMGTGPYEQYF. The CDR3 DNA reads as TGTGCCAGCATGGGGACAGGGCCCTACGAGCAGTACTTC.

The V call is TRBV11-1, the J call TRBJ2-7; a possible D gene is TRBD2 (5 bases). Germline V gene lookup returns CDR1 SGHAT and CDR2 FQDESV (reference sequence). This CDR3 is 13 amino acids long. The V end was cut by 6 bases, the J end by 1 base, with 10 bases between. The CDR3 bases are TGTGCCAGCAGAAGGAGCGGATCCTACGAGCAGTACTTC. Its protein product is CASRRSGSYEQYF.

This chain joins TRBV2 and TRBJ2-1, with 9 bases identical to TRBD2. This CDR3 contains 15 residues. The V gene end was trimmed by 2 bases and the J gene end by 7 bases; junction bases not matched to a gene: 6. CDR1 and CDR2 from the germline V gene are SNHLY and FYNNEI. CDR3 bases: TGTGCCAGCAGTGAACTAGCGGGACGACCTAATGAGCAGTTCTTC. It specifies CASSELAGRPNEQFF.

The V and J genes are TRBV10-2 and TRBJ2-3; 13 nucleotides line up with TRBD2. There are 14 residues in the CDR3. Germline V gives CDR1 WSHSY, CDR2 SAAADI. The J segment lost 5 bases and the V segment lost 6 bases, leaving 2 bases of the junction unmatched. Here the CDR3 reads CASRLAGGGDTQYF. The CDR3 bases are TGCGCCAGCAGACTAGCGGGGGGGGGAGATACGCAGTATTTT.

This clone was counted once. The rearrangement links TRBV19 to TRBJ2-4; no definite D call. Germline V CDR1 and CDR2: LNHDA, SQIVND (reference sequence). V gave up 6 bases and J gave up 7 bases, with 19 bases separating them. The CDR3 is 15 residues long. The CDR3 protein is CASSPMLGSWNIQYF. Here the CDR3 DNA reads TGTGCCAGTAGCCCCATGTTGGGCTCCTGGAACATTCAGTACTTC.